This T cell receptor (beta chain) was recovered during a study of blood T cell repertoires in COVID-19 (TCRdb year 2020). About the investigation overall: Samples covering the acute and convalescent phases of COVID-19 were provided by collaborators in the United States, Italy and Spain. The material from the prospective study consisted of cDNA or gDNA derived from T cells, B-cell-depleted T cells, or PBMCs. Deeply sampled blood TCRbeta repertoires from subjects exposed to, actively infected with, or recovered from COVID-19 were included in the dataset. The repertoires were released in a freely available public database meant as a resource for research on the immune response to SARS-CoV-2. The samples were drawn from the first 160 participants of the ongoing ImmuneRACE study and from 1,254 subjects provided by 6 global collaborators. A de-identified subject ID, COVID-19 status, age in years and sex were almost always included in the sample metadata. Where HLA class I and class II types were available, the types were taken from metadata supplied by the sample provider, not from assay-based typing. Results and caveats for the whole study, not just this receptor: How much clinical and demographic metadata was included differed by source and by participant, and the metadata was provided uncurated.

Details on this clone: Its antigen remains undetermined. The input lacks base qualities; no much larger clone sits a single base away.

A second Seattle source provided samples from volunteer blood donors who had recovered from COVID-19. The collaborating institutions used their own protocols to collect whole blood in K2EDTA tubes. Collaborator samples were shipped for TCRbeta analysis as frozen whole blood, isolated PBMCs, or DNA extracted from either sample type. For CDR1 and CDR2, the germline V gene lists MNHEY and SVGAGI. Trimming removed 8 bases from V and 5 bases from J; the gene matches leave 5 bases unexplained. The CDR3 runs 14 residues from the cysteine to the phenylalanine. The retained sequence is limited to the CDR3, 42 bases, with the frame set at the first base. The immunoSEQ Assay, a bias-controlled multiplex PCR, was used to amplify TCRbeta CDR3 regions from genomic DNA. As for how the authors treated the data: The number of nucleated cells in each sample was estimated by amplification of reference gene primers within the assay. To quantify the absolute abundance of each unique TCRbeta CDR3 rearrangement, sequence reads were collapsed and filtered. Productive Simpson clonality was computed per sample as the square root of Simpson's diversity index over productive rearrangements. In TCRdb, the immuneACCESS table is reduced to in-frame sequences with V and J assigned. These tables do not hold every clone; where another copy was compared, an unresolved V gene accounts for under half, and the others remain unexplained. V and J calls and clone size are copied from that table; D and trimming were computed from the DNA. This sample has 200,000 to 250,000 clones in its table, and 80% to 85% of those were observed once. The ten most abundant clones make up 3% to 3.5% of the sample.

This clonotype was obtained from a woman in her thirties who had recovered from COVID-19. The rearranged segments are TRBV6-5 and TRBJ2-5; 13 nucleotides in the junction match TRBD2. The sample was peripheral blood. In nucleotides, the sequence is TGTGCCAGCCAGGGACTAGCGGGATGGGAGACCCAGTACTTC. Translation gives CASQGLAGWETQYF.